This T cell receptor beta chain was identified in a study of shared clonotypes between healthy human individuals. Across the study: Samples came from two female and a few male donors aged 18 to 49. Each donor's CD8 memory used one plate, CD8 naive two, each CD4 subset three.

This table comes from immunoSEQ multiplex PCR, and its TCRdb copy is limited to in-frame clones, with some not included. The sample has about a million clones, approximately 68% seen once; the top ten hold approximately 1.5%. Investigators divided CD4+ cells into CD45RA+ naive and CD45RA-negative memory subsets. The study, taken as a whole, reports: Clonotype sharing among donors was expected to depend on sequencing depth.

In this sample, this clone turned up a few times. Its matching antigen is unknown. CDR1 and CDR2 from the germline V gene are SEHNR and FQNEAQ (reference sequence). V dropped 1 base and J dropped 9 bases, with 13 bases sitting between them. The CDR3 loop spans 14 amino acids. The sequence came from a man aged 18 to 29 in good health. The chain is built from TRBV7-9 and TRBJ2-1; D ambiguous. Sequenced material: memory CD4+ T cells sorted from blood. Subset described: CD45RA-negative fraction. The CDR3 here is CASSLGGSYGEQFF. In nucleotides, the CDR3 is TGTGCCAGCAGCTTAGGCGGTAGTTACGGTGAGCAGTTCTTC. The full variable domain, rest sourced from reference TRBV7-9 and TRBJ2-1, is DTGVSQNPRHKITKRGQNVTFRCDPISEHNRLYWYRQTLGQGPEFLTYFQNEAQLEKSRLLSDRFSAERPKGSFSTLEIQRTEQGDSAMYLCASSLGGSYGEQFFGPGTRLTVL.